These T cell receptor beta chains were read from a single sample in a study of response to subunit inactivated influenza vaccine. In TCRdb, the RT-PCR reads were re-called with MiXCR into one record per CDR3 protein. The table includes about 580,000 distinct CDR3 sequences, 12% to 15% detected once. The source was PBMCs from blood, collected roughly 13 days after vaccination. The receptor source for this set is a man between 45 and 60 years old who received an inactivated influenza vaccine. Both conserved end residues are part of each CDR3.

v_call cdr3_aa
TRBV5-8 CASSLAQGAYNEQFF
TRBV29-1 CSVEVTVGSMYF
TRBV3-1 CASSRNRDSNTPKGEQYF
TRBV12-3/TRBV12-4 CASSTGTTGTDTQYF
TRBV10-3 CAISTGATNEKLFF
TRBV5-1 CASSLVAGGSEAFF
TRBV7-2 CASSLVRQSWSEQYF
TRBV10-3 CASSSGRRTDTQYF
TRBV10-3 CAISDRSASNQPQHF
TRBV4-3 CASSQDGQGWTNEKLFF
TRBV7-2 CASSFNQGEIQYF
TRBV20-1 CSASPMANEKLFF
TRBV20-1 CSAPHGGGNQPQHF
TRBV12-3/TRBV12-4 CASSPSGPLTPEQYF
TRBV7-9 CASSPPLWQGADTQYF
TRBV4-2 CASSPWGLAGDQETQYF
TRBV5-4 CASSFYLSLPYNEQFF
TRBV6-5 CASSYSGWTDTQYF
TRBV6-2/TRBV6-3 CASSYPGRARDTQYF
TRBV4-3 CASSQDIHTGELFF
TRBV5-1 CASSLVATSGGANEQFF
TRBV7-2 CASSYVGEQYF
TRBV4-3 CASSQEDGAYEQYF
TRBV20-1 CSAPDRRTGNQETQYF
TRBV27 CASSPAGVRGRESSYNEQFF
TRBV7-9 CASSLWDQNTDTQYF
TRBV5-1 CASSLHLQGRDSPLHF
TRBV6-1 CASSERGQGGEKLFF
TRBV5-1 CASSLGREEETQYF
TRBV9 CASSVEGDGYTF
TRBV5-1 CASSPSSVGSNEQFF
TRBV7-9 CASSQGQGLGNTIYF
TRBV7-2 CASQPGLAGDQFF
TRBV7-8 CASSLAAAGGIEQYF
TRBV7-9 CASSFVDRRANYGYTF
TRBV4-3 CASSQDPPGYNEQFF
TRBV9 CASSVGGNTGELFF
TRBV19 CACGLAGVAGELFF
TRBV7-2 CASSWRTDTQYF
TRBV6-5 CASSYSAYRELFF
TRBV7-2 CASTPGPLGTQYF
TRBV4-3 CASSQESSNSGETQYF
TRBV6-2/TRBV6-3 CASSFGEYEQYF
TRBV28 CASSFKGGKNIQYF
TRBV12-3/TRBV12-4 CASSLGLEVSGAFF
TRBV7-6 CASSLMTGGYNEQFF
TRBV6-1 CASSERVAGGPRPQYF
TRBV3-1 CASSQDPQNGYTF
TRBV5-1 CASSSGEQGVEQYF
TRBV24-1 CATSDARLGLGEQFF
TRBV20-1 CSARDQNGSGDAFF
TRBV30 CAWWGEDTDTQYF
TRBV5-6 CASSSSSGGAKHF
TRBV20-1 CSAAGDWYGYTF
TRBV27 CASSLFAGSSYNEQFF
TRBV5-1 CASSLGDRGLYEQYF
TRBV7-9 CASSDREAFF
TRBV12-3/TRBV12-4 CASSFGRGRGGPYNEQFF
TRBV7-6 CASSSRIVTGDNQETQYF